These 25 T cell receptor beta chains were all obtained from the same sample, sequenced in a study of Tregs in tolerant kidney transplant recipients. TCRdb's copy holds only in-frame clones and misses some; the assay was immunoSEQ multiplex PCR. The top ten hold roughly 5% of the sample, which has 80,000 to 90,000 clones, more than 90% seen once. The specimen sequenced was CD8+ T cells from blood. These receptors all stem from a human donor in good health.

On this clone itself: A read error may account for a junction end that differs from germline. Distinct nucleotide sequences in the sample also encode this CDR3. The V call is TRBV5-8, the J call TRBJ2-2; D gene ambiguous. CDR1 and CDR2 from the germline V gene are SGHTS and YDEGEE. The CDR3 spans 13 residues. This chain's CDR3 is CASSLIETGELFF. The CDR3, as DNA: TGTGCTAGCAGCTTGATAGAAACCGGGGAGCTGTTTTTT.

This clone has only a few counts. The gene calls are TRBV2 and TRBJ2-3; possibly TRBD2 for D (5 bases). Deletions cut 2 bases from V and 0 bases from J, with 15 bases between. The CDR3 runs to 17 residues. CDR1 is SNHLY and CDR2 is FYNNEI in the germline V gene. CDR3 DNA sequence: TGTGCCAGCAGTGAATACCTTCCCGGGGTTAGCACAGATACGCAGTATTTT. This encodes CASSEYLPGVSTDTQYF. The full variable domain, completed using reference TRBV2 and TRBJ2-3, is EPEVTQTPSHQVTQMGQEVILRCVPISNHLYFYWYRQILGQKVEFLVSFYNNEISEKSEIFDDQFSVERPDGSNFTLKIRSTKLEDSAMYFCASSEYLPGVSTDTQYFGPGTRLTVL.

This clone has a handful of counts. Written as DNA, the CDR3 is TGTGCCAGTAGTCCCTGGACTAGCGGGGGTCCCTACGAGCAGTACTTC. This sequence encodes CASSPWTSGGPYEQYF. V usage is TRBV19 and J usage is TRBJ2-7; 13 nucleotides line up with TRBD2. The CDR3 has 16 residues. V lost 5 bases and J lost 2; bases outside the gene matches: 6. The germline V gene encodes CDR1 LNHDA and CDR2 SQIVND (reference sequence).

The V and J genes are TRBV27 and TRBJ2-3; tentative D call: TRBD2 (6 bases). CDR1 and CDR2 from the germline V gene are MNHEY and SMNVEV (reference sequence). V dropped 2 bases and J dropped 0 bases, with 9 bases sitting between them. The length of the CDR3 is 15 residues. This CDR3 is CASSLGDWSTDTQYF. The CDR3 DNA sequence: TGTGCCAGCAGTTTAGGGGACTGGAGCACAGATACGCAGTATTTT.

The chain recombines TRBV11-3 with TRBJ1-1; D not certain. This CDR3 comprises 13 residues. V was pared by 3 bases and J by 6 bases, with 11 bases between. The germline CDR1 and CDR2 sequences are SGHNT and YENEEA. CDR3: CASSFGNGAEAFF. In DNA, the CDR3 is TGTGCCAGCAGCTTCGGCAACGGCGCTGAAGCTTTCTTT. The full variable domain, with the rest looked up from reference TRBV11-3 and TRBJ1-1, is EAGVVQSPRYKIIEKKQPVAFWCNPISGHNTLYWYLQNLGQGPELLIRYENEEAVDDSQLPKDRFSAERLKGVDSTLKIQPAELGDSAVYLCASSFGNGAEAFFGQGTRLTVV.

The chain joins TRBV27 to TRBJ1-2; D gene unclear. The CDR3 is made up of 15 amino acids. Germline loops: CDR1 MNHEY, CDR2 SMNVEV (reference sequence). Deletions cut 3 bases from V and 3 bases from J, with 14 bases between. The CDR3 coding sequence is TGTGCCAGCAGTTTCTCACCCAGGATGGACTATGGCTACACCTTC. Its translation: CASSFSPRMDYGYTF.

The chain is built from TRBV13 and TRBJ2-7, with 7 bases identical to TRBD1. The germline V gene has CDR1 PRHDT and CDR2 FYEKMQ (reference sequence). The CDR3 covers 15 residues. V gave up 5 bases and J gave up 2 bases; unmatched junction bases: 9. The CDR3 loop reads CASSVPGQPTYEQYF. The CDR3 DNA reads TGTGCCAGCAGCGTTCCGGGACAGCCGACCTACGAGCAGTACTTC.

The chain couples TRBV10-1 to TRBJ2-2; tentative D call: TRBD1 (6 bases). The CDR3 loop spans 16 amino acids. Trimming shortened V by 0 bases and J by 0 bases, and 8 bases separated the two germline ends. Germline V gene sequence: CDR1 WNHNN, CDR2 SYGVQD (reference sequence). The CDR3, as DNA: TGCGCCAGCAGTGAGTCTTACAGGGCGAACACCGGGGAGCTGTTTTTT. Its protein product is CASSESYRANTGELFF.

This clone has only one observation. CDR3 region: CASSLEHRGDEQYF. The CDR3 region has the DNA TGTGCCAGCAGCTTAGAGCACAGGGGGGACGAGCAGTACTTC. V is TRBV7-2 and J is TRBJ2-7, with TRBD1 matching over 8 bases. V trimming: 1 base; J trimming: 5 bases; junction bases outside the gene matches: 4. Germline CDR1 reads SGHTA; CDR2 reads FQGNSA. This CDR3 region has 14 residues.

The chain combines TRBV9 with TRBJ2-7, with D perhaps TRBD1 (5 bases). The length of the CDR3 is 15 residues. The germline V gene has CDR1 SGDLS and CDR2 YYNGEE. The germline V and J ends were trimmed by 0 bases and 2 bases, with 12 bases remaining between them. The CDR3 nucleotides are TGTGCCAGCAGCGTAGGTGGCAGGGCTACCTACGAGCAGTACTTC. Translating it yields CASSVGGRATYEQYF.

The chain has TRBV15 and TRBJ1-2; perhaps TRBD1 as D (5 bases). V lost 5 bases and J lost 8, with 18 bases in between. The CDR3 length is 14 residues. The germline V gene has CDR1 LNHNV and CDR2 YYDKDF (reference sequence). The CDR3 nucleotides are TGTGCCACCAGCCGCCTCGAAGGGGCGGAAGGCTACACCTTC. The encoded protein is CATSRLEGAEGYTF.

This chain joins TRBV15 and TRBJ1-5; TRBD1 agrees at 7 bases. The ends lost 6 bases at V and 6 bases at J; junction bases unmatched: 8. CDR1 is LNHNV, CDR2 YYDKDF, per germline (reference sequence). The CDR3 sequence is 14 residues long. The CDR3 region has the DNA TGTGCCACCAGGGGAACAGGGGAGCTTCAGCCCCAGCATTTT. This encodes CATRGTGELQPQHF. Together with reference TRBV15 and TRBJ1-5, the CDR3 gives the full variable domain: DAMVIQNPRYQVTQFGKPVTLSCSQTLNHNVMYWYQQKSSQAPKLLFHYYDKDFNNEADTPDNFQSRRPNTSFCFLDIRSPGLGDTAMYLCATRGTGELQPQHFGDGTRLSIL.

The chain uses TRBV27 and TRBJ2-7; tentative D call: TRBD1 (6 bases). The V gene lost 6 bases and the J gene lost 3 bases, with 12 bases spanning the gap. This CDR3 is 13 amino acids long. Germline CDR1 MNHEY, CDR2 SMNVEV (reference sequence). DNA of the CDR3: TGTGCCAGCAGCGTGGGCAGGGGCTACGAGCAGTACTTC. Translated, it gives CASSVGRGYEQYF.

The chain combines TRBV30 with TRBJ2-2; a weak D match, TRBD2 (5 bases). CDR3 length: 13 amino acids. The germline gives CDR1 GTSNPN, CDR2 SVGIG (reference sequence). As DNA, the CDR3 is TGTGGACTGGCCTTGGGGAGACCCGGGGAGCTGTTTTTT. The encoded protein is CGLALGRPGELFF.

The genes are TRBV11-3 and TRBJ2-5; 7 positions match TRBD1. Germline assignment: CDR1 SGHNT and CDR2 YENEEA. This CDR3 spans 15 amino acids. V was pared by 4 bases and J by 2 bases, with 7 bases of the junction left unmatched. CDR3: CASSSGDSNQETQYF. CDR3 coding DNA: TGTGCCAGCAGCTCCGGGGACAGCAATCAAGAGACCCAGTACTTC.

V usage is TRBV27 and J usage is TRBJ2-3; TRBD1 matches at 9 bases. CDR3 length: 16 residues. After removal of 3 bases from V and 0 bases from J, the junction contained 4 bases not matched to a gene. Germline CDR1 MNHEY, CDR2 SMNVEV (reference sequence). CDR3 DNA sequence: TGTGCCAGCAGTTTCGGGACAGGGCTAAGCACAGATACGCAGTATTTT. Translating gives CASSFGTGLSTDTQYF.

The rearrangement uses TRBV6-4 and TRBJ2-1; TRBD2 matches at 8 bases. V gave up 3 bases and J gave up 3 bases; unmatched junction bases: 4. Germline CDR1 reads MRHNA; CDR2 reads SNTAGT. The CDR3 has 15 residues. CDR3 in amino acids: CASSEGLAGYNEQFF. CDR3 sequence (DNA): TGTGCCAGCAGTGAGGGCCTAGCGGGCTACAATGAGCAGTTCTTC.

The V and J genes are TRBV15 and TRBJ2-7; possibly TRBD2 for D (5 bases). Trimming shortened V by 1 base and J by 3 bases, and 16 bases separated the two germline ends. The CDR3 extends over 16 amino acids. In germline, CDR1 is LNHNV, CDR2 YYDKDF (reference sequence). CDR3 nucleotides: TGTGCCACCAGCAGAGGGGGAGCGGAGGCTAGCTACGAGCAGTACTTC. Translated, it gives CATSRGGAEASYEQYF.

The CDR3, as DNA: TGTGCCAGTAGCCCTACTTGGGGGCACGTCTATGGCTACACCTTC. Its protein is CASSPTWGHVYGYTF. This rearrangement joins TRBV19 to TRBJ1-2, with a tentative D call TRBD1 (6 bases). Between the trimmed V and J ends, which lost 6 bases and 4 bases, there was a span of 18 bases. Germline-derived CDR1 and CDR2 are LNHDA and SQIVND (reference sequence). This CDR3 has 15 residues.

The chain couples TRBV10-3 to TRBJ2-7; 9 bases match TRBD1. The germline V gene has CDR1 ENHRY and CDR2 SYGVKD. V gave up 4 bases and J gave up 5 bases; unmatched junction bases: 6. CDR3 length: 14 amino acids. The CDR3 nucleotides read TGTGCCATCAGTGCCGGGACAGGGTTCGACGAGCAGTACTTC. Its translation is CAISAGTGFDEQYF.

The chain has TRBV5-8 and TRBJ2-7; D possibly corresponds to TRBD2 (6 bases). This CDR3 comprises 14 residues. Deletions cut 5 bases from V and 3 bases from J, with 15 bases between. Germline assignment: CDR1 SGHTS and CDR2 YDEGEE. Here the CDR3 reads CASSQEGAGYEQYF. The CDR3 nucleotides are TGTGCCAGCAGTCAGGAGGGTGCGGGCTACGAGCAGTACTTC.

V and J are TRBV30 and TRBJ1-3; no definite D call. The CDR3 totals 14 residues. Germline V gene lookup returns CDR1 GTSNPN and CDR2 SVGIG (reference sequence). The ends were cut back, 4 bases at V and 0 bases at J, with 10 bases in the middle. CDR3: CAWTGASSGNTIYF. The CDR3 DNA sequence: TGTGCCTGGACTGGCGCGAGCTCTGGAAACACCATATATTTT.

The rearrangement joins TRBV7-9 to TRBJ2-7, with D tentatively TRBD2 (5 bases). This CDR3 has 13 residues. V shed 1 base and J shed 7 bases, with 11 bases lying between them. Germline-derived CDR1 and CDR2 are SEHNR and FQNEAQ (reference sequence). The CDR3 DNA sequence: TGTGCCAGCAGCTTAGGTGGAGGTGCGGAGCAGTACTTC. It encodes CASSLGGGAEQYF.

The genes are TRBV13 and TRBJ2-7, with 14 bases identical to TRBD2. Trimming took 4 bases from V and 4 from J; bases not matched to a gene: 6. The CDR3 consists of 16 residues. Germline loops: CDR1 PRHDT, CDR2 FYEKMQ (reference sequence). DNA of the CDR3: TGTGCCAGCAGCTCGACTAGCGGGAGGGCCGGGTACGAGCAGTACTTC. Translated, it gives CASSSTSGRAGYEQYF.

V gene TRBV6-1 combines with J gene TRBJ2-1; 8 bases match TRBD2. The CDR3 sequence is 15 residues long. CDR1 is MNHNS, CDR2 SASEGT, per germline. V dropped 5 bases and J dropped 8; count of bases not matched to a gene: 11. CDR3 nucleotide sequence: TGTGCCAGCAGTACCTTCACGGGAGGGGATGATGAGCAGTTCTTC. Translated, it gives CASSTFTGGDDEQFF.